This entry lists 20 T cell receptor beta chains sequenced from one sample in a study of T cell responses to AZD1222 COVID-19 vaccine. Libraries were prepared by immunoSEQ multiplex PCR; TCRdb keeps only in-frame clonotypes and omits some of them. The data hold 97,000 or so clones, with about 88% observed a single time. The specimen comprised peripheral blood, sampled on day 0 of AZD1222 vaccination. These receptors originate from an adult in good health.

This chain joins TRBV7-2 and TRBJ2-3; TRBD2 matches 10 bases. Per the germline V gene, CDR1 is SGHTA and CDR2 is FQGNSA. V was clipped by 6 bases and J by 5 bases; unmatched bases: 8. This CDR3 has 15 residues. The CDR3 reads CASSTGTSVLDTQYF. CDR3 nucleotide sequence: TGTGCCAGCAGTACCGGGACTAGCGTTTTAGATACGCAGTATTTT.

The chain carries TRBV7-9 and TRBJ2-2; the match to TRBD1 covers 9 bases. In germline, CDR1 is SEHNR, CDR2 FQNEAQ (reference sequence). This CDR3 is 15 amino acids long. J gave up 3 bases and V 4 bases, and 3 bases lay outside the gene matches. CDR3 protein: CASSSRTGDTGELFF. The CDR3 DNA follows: TGTGCCAGCAGCTCCCGGACAGGGGACACCGGGGAGCTGTTTTTT.

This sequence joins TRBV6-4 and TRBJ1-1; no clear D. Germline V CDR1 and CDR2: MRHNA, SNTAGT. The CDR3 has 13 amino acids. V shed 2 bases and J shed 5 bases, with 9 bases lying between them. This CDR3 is CASSDPPGTEAFF. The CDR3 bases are TGTGCCAGCAGTGACCCCCCGGGAACTGAAGCTTTCTTT.

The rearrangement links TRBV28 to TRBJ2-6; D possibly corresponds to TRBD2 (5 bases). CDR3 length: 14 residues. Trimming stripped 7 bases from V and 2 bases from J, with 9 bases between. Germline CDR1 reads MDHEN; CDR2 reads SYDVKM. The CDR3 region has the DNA TGTGCCAGCAAAGTCGGGACTGGGGCCAACGTCCTGACTTTC. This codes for CASKVGTGANVLTF.

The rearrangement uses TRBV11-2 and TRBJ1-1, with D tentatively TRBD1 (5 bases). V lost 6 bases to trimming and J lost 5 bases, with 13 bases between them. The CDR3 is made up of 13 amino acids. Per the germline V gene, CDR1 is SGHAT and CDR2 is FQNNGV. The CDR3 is CASRRGVVTEAFF. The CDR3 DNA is TGTGCCAGCAGGAGAGGGGTTGTAACTGAAGCTTTCTTT.

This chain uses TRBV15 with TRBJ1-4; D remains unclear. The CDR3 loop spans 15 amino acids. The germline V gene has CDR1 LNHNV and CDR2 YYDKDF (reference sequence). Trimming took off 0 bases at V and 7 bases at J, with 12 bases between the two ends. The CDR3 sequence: CATSRDLREVEKLFF. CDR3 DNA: TGTGCCACCAGCAGAGACCTAAGGGAGGTTGAAAAACTGTTTTTT. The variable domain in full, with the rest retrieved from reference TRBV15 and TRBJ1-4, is DAMVIQNPRYQVTQFGKPVTLSCSQTLNHNVMYWYQQKSSQAPKLLFHYYDKDFNNEADTPDNFQSRRPNTSFCFLDIRSPGLGDTAMYLCATSRDLREVEKLFFGSGTQLSVL.

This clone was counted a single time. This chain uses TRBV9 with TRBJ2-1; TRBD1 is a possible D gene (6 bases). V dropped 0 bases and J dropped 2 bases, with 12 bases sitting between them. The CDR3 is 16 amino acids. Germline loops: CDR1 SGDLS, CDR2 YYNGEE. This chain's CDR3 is CASSVAPRGAYNEQFF. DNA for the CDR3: TGTGCCAGCAGCGTAGCGCCCAGGGGCGCCTACAATGAGCAGTTCTTC.

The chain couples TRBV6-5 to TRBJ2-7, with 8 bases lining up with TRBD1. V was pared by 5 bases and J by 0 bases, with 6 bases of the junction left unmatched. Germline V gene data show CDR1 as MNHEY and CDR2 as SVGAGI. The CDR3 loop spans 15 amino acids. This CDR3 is CASSRQGLSSYEQYF. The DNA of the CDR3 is TGTGCCAGCAGTAGACAGGGGCTGAGCTCCTACGAGCAGTACTTC.

The CDR3: CSVATGGSLYGYTF. The CDR3 region has the DNA TGCAGCGTGGCCACAGGGGGCTCTCTCTATGGCTACACCTTC. The chain couples TRBV29-1 to TRBJ1-2; 9 nucleotides line up with TRBD1. Germline V gene sequence: CDR1 SQVTM, CDR2 ANQGSEA. V shed 6 bases, J shed 4 bases, and the junction held 9 bases outside the gene matches. The CDR3 contains 14 residues.

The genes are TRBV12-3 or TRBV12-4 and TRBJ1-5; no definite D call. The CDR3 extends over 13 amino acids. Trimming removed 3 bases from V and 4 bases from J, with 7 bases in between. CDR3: CASSFSSNQPQHF. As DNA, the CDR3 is TGTGCCAGCAGTTTTAGTTCGAATCAGCCCCAGCATTTT.

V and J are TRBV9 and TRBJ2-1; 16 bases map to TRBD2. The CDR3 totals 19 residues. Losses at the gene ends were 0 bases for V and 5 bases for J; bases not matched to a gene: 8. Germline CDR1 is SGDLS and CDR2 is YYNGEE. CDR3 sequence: CASSVERGLAGGLNNEQFF. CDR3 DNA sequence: TGTGCCAGCAGCGTAGAAAGGGGACTAGCGGGGGGGCTGAACAATGAGCAGTTCTTC.

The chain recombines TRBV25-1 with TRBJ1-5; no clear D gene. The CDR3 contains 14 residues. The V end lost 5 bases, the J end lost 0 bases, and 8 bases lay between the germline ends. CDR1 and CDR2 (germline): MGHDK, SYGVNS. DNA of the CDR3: TGTGCCAGCAGTTCGACGGGTAGCAATCAGCCCCAGCATTTT. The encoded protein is CASSSTGSNQPQHF.

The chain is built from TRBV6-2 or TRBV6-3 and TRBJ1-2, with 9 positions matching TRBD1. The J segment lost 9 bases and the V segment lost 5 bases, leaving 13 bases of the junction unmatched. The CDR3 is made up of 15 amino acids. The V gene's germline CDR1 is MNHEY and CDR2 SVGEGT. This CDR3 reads CASSRPGQGFGSYTF. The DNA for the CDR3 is TGTGCCAGCAGTCGACCGGGACAGGGATTTGGTAGCTACACCTTC.

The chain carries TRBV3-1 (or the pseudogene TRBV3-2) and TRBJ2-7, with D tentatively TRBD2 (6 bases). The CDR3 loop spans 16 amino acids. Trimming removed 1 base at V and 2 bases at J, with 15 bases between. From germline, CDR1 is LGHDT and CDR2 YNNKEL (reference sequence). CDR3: CASSQVGGRYTYEQYF. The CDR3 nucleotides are TGTGCCAGCAGCCAAGTTGGAGGGCGATACACCTACGAGCAGTACTTC.

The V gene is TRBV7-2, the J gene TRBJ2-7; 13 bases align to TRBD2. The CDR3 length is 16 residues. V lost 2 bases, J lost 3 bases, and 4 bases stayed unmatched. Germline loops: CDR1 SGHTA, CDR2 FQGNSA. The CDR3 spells CASSLWGLAGNYEQYF. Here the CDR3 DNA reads TGTGCCAGCAGCTTATGGGGACTAGCGGGAAACTACGAGCAGTACTTC. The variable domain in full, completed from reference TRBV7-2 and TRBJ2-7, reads GAGVSQSPSNKVTEKGKDVELRCDPISGHTALYWYRQSLGQGLEFLIYFQGNSAPDKSGLPSDRFSAERTGGSVSTLTIQRTQQEDSAVYLCASSLWGLAGNYEQYFGPGTRLTVT.

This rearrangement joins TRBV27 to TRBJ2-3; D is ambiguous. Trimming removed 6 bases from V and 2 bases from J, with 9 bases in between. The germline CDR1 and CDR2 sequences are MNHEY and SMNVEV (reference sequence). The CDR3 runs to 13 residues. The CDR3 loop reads CASRGSHTDTQYF. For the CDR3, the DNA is TGTGCCAGCAGAGGGTCCCACACAGATACGCAGTATTTT.

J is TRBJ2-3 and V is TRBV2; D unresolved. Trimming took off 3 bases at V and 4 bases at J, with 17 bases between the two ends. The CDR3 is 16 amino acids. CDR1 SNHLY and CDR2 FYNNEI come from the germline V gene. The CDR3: CASSDWRPSGPDTQYF. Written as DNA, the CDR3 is TGTGCCAGCAGTGACTGGCGGCCTTCGGGCCCAGATACGCAGTATTTT.

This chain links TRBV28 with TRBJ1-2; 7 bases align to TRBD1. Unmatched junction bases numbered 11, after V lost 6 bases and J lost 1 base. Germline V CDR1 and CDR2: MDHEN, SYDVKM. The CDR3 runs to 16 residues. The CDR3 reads CASRSTKGGSNYGYTF. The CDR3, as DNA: TGTGCCAGCAGATCGACCAAAGGGGGCAGTAACTATGGCTACACCTTC.

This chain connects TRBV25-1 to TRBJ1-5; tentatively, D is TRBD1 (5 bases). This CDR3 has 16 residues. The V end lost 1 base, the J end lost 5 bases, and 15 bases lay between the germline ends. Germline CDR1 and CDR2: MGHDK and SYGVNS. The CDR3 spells CASSEFQAGIYQPQHF. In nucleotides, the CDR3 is TGTGCCAGCAGTGAATTTCAGGCAGGGATTTATCAGCCCCAGCATTTT. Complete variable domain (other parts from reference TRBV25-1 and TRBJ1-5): EADIYQTPRYLVIGTGKKITLECSQTMGHDKMYWYQQDPGMELHLIHYSYGVNSTEKGDLSSESTVSRIRTEHFPLTLESARPSHTSQYLCASSEFQAGIYQPQHFGDGTRLSIL.

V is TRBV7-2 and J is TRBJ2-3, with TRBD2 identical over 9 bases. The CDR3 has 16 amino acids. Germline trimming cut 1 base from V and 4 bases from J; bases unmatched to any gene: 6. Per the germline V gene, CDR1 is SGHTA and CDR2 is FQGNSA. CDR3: CASSLGVLAGPDTQYF. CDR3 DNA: TGTGCCAGCAGCTTAGGGGTCCTAGCGGGGCCAGATACGCAGTATTTT.